The sequence of this TCR beta chain was determined in a study of blood T cell repertoires in COVID-19. Across the whole study: Researchers got acute and convalescent COVID-19 samples from the United States, Italy and Spain. T cells, B-cell-depleted T cells, or PBMCs supplied cDNA or gDNA.

Germline CDR1 and CDR2: SGDLS and YYNGEE. The CDR3 is made up of 17 amino acids. V was clipped by 3 bases and J by 0 bases, with 16 bases between them. Sequencing used immunoSEQ multiplex PCR; TCRdb keeps in-frame clones, though not all of them. This table has tens of thousands of clones, roughly 90% appearing once. The sequence was collected from a male donor with acute or convalescent COVID-19. Sequenced input: peripheral blood. J is TRBJ1-3 and V is TRBV9; weak D call: TRBD1 (6 bases). CDR3 sequence (DNA): TGTGCCAGCAGCGAGGGCCCTAGGGGGAGCTCTGGAAACACCATATATTTT. Translated: CASSEGPRGSSGNTIYF. Complete variable domain (other parts from reference TRBV9 and TRBJ1-3): DSGVTQTPKHLITATGQRVTLRCSPRSGDLSVYWYQQSLDQGLQFLIQYYNGEERAKGNILERFSAQQFPDLHSELNLSSLELGDSALYFCASSEGPRGSSGNTIYFGEGSWLTVV.